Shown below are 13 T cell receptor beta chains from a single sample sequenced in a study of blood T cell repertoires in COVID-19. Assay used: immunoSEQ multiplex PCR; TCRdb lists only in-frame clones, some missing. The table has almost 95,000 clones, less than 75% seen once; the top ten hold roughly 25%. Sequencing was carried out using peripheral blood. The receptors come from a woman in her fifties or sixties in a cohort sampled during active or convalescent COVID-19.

In DNA form, the CDR3 reads TGTGCCTGTTTTACGGACAGCTCCTACGAGCAGTACTTC. This translates into CACFTDSSYEQYF. This rearrangement joins TRBV30 to TRBJ2-7, with a weak D call TRBD1 (6 bases). This CDR3 spans 13 amino acids. The germline CDR1 and CDR2 sequences are GTSNPN and SVGIG (reference sequence). The ends were cut back, 6 bases at V and 0 bases at J, with 12 bases in the middle. Variable domain in full (rest from reference TRBV30 and TRBJ2-7): SQTIHQWPATLVQPVGSPLSLECTVEGTSNPNLYWYRQAAGRGLQLLFYSVGIGQISSEVPQNLSASRPQDRQFILSSKKLLLSDSGFYLCACFTDSSYEQYFGPGTRLTVT.

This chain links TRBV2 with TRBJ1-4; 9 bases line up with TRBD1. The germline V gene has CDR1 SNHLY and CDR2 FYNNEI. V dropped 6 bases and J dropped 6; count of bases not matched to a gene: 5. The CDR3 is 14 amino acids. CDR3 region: CASRGQGVYEKLFF. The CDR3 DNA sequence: TGTGCCAGCAGGGGACAGGGCGTTTATGAAAAACTGTTTTTT.

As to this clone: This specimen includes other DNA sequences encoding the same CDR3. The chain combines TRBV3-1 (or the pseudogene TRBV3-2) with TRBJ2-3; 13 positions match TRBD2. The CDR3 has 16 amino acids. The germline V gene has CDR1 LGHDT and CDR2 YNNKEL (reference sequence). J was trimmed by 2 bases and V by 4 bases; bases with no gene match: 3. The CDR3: CASSPGLAGATDTQYF. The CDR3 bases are TGTGCCAGCAGCCCCGGACTAGCGGGGGCCACAGATACGCAGTATTTT.

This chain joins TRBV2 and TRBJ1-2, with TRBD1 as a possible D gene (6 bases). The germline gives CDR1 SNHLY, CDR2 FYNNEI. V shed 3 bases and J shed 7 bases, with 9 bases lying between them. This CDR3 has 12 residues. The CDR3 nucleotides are TGTGCCAGCAGTGACAGGGGATTTGGCTACACCTTC. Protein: CASSDRGFGYTF.

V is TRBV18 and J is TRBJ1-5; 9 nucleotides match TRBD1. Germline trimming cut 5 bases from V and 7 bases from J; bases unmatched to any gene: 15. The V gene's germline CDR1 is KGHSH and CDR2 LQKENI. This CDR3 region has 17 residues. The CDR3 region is CASSATLPGQGYQPQHF. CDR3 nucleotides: TGTGCCAGCTCAGCTACTCTTCCCGGACAGGGGTACCAGCCCCAGCATTTT.

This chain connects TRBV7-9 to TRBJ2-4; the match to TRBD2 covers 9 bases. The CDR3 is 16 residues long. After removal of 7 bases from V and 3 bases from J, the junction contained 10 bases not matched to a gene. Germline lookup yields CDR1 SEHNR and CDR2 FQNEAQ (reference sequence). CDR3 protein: CASTLSGGSGKNIQYF. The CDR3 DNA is TGTGCCAGCACCCTCAGCGGGGGGAGCGGCAAAAACATTCAGTACTTC.

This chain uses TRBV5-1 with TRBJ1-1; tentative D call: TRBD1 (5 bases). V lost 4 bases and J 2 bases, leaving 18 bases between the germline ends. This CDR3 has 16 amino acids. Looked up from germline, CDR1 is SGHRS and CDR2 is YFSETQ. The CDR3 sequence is CASSPPPPGPNTEAFF. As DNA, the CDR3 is TGCGCCAGCAGCCCCCCGCCGCCAGGGCCCAACACTGAAGCTTTCTTT. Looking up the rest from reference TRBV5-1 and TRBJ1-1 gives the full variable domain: KAGVTQTPRYLIKTRGQQVTLSCSPISGHRSVSWYQQTPGQGLQFLFEYFSETQRNKGNFPGRFSGRQFSNSRSEMNVSTLELGDSALYLCASSPPPPGPNTEAFFGQGTRLTVV.

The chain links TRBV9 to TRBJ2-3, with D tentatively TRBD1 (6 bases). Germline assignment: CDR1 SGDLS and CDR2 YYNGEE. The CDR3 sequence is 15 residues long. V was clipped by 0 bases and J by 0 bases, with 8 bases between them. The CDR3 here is CASSVVGASTDTQYF. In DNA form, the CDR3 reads TGTGCCAGCAGCGTAGTGGGGGCCAGCACAGATACGCAGTATTTT. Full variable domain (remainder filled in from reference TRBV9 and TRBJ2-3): DSGVTQTPKHLITATGQRVTLRCSPRSGDLSVYWYQQSLDQGLQFLIQYYNGEERAKGNILERFSAQQFPDLHSELNLSSLELGDSALYFCASSVVGASTDTQYFGPGTRLTVL.

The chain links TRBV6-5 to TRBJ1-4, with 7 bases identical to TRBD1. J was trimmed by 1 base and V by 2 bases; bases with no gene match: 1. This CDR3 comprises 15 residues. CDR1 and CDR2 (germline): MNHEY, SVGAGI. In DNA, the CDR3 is TGTGCCAGCAGTTACGGGGACAGAACTAATGAAAAACTGTTTTTT. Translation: CASSYGDRTNEKLFF.

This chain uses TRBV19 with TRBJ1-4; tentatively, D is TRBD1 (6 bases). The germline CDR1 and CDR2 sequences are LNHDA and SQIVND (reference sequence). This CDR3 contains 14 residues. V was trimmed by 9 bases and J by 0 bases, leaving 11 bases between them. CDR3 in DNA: TGTGCCAGCGGCAGGGGAGCAACTAATGAAAAACTGTTTTTT. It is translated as CASGRGATNEKLFF.

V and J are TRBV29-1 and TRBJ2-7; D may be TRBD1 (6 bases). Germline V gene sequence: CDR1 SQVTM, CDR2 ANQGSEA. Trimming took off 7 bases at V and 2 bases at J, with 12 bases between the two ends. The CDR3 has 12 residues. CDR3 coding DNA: TGCAGCGCCGGCAGGGGAACCTACGAGCAGTACTTC. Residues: CSAGRGTYEQYF.

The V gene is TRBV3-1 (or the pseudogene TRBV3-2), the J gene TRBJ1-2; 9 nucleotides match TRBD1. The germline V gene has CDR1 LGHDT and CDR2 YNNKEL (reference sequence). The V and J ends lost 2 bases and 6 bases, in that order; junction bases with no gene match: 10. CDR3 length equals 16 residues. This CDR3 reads CASSQLIETGGDGYTF. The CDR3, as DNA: TGTGCCAGCAGCCAACTTATAGAAACAGGGGGCGATGGCTACACCTTC.

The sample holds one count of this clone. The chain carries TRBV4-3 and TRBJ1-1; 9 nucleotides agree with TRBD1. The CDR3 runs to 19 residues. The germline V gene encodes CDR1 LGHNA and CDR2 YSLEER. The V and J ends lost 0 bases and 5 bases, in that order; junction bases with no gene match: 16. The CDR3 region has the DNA TGCGCCAGCAGCCAAGATTGGGGAGGGACAGGGCGGATTGAGACTGAAGCTTTCTTT. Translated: CASSQDWGGTGRIETEAFF.